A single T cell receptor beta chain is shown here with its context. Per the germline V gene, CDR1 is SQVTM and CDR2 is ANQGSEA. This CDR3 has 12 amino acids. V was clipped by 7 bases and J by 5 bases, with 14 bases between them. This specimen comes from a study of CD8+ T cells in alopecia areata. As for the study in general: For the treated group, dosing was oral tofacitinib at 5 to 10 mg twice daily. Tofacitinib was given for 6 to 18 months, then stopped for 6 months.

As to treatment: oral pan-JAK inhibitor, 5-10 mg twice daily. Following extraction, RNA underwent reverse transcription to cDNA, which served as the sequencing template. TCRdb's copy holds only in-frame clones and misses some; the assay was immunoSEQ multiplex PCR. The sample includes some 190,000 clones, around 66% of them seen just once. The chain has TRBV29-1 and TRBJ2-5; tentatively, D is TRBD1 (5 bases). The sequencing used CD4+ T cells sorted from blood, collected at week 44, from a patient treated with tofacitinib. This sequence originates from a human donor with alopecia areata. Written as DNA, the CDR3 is TGCAGCGAGAGGTCAGGGTCTGAGACCCAGTACTTC. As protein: CSERSGSETQYF.